The rows below give T cell receptor beta chains drawn from one sample of a study of T-cell reconstitution after alpha-beta-depleted transplantation in children. TCRdb re-derived calls from the PCR reads in MiXCR, one entry per CDR3 protein. The table has 95,000 to 150,000 distinct CDR3 sequences, roughly 23% seen once. This specimen consisted of PBMCs, mostly from graft donor cells, obtained 180 days after TCRalphabeta/CD19-depleted stem cell transplant. Receptor source: a male patient aged 2-15 years who had a stem cell transplant for chronic granulomatous disease, so the T cells may come from the graft donor. CDR3s include the opening cysteine and the closing phenylalanine or tryptophan. Fields, in order: J gene, V gene, clone size, CDR3 length, CDR3 protein. The listing skips clone size in some rows; elsewhere it reads once, few, many or a size class.

>TRBJ2-1|TRBV6-5|many|15
CASSRTSGRAREQFF
>TRBJ2-4|TRBV5-1|NA|16
CASSLGSGKGKNIQYF
>TRBJ2-6|TRBV29-1|NA|12
CSVASGANVLTF
>TRBJ2-2|TRBV3-1|many|17
CASSQGASFWTPGELFF
>TRBJ1-1|TRBV12-3/TRBV12-4|few|14
CASSLGVSGTEAFF
>TRBJ1-2|TRBV29-1|many|13
CSVIGGSPNGYTF
>TRBJ1-1|TRBV12-3/TRBV12-4|few|13
CASSRTGATEAFF
>TRBJ2-6|TRBV20-1|NA|14
CSAGGTAGANVLTF
>TRBJ2-5|TRBV9|NA|17
CASSTSGRLRGQETQYF
>TRBJ2-1|TRBV9|NA|16
CASSVEPLDDYNEQFF
>TRBJ1-5|TRBV12-3/TRBV12-4|NA|13
CASSLEQGKSQHF
>TRBJ2-7|TRBV7-2|NA|15
CASSHVGRIAYEQYF
>TRBJ2-3|TRBV30|NA|13
CAWSVLAADTQYF
>TRBJ2-2|TRBV7-9|many|16
CASLLTGTGTTGELFF
>TRBJ2-3|TRBV20-1|NA|14
CSARPSGSTDTQYF
>TRBJ1-6|TRBV20-1|many|15
CSAMTGGGYNSPLHF
>TRBJ1-1|TRBV29-1|many|11
CSVHRGTEAFF
>TRBJ2-1|TRBV18|NA|14
CASSLLAGGNEQFF
>TRBJ2-2|TRBV29-1|many|14
CSVLPGGNTGELFF
>TRBJ2-3|TRBV5-1|NA|14
CASSLEDSADTQYF
>TRBJ2-1|TRBV15|NA|13
CATSREGLVEQFF
>TRBJ2-7|TRBV5-6|NA|15
CASSLLDKQSYEQYF
>TRBJ1-5|TRBV20-1|NA|13
CSAQDGFNQPQHF
>TRBJ1-1|TRBV29-1|many|17
CSVRRGTGGLMNTEAFF
>TRBJ2-3|TRBV5-1|NA|19
CASSLARRESSGHTDTQYF
>TRBJ2-6|TRBV12-3/TRBV12-4|few|15
CASSFVVSGANVLTF
>TRBJ2-3|TRBV28|NA|17
CASKIGGRRGHGDTQYF
>TRBJ2-3|TRBV12-3/TRBV12-4|many|12
CASSFRGDTQYF
>TRBJ2-3|TRBV11-2|many|13
CASSLDYTDTQYF
>TRBJ1-1|TRBV20-1|many|12
CSAPQPPGVAFF
>TRBJ2-7|TRBV20-1|many|13
CSAPGLSSYEQYF
>TRBJ2-5|TRBV7-2|few|16
CASSLGLAGGQETQYF
>TRBJ2-1|TRBV29-1|many|15
CSVDTPGTTYNEQFF
>TRBJ2-3|TRBV7-9|many|14
CASSLFHVRDTQYF
>TRBJ1-1|TRBV29-1|NA|12
CSVWTMNTEAFF
>TRBJ2-7|TRBV11-2|once|11
CASSFSAEQYF
>TRBJ2-2|TRBV27|once|16
CASKRGAGEGTGELFF
>TRBJ1-1|TRBV7-8|few|15
CASSHEQARNTEAFF
>TRBJ2-2|TRBV24-1|medium-sized|16
CATSDLGTGGNGELFF
>TRBJ1-5|TRBV15|NA|16
CATSRDGTASNQPQHF
>TRBJ2-3|TRBV10-3|NA|12
CAISELGDTQYF
>TRBJ2-3|TRBV5-1|NA|17
CASSIGTSGRPTDTQYF
>TRBJ2-4|TRBV7-2|many|13
CASSSRTQNIQYF
>TRBJ2-6|TRBV29-1|few|12
CSVDGGANVLTF